Below, one T cell receptor (beta chain) is given with its context. This sample stems from a study of blood T cell repertoires in COVID-19. J was trimmed by 2 bases and V by 6 bases; bases with no gene match: 6. In germline, CDR1 is KGHSH, CDR2 LQKENI. CDR3 length equals 16 residues. The protocol was immunoSEQ multiplex PCR, while the TCRdb copy is restricted to in-frame clones and leaves out a portion. The sample records about 80,000 clones, roughly 82% being singletons. Source material: peripheral blood. The receptor's source is a man of 80 years or more with acute or convalescent COVID-19. The chain is built from TRBV18 and TRBJ2-2; TRBD1 matches 10 bases. As DNA, the CDR3 is TGTGCCAGCTCCCCTCGGGACAGGGGTAACACCGGGGAGCTGTTTTTT. Residues: CASSPRDRGNTGELFF.